A selection of T cell receptor beta chains follows, all from one sample in a study of CD8 T cells in ankylosing spondylitis. TCRdb itself ran the 5' RACE reads through MiXCR, one entry per CDR3 protein. The sample lists a few hundred thousand distinct CDR3 sequences, about 10% seen once, with under 7% in the top ten. The sample consisted of blood, either unsorted or a sorted T cell fraction (not recorded which). These TCRs come from a male donor with ankylosing spondylitis or in good health (not recorded which). The CDR3 runs from the conserved cysteine through the conserved F or W. D genes are given only for firm matches. Rows may omit the clone size; those that give it use once, few, many or a size class.

cdr3_nt: TGCAGTGCTAGGCGGTTGGACCGGGATACGCAGTATTTT
cdr3_aa: CSARRLDRDTQYF
v_call: TRBV20-1
d_call: NA
j_call: TRBJ2-3
clone_size: many

cdr3_nt: TGTGCCAGCGGACAGGGGCCATCATACAATGAGCAGTTCTTC
cdr3_aa: CASGQGPSYNEQFF
v_call: TRBV7-8
d_call: TRBD1
j_call: TRBJ2-1
clone_size: many

cdr3_nt: TGTGCCAGCAGCTTGGAGCTGGTGAACACTGAAGCTTTCTTT
cdr3_aa: CASSLELVNTEAFF
v_call: TRBV5-4
d_call: NA
j_call: TRBJ1-1
clone_size: many

cdr3_nt: TGTGCCAGCAGCTTAGGGTACGTGGGAGCTTCCTACAATGAGCAGTTCTTC
cdr3_aa: CASSLGYVGASYNEQFF
v_call: TRBV7-2
d_call: NA
j_call: TRBJ2-1
clone_size: few

cdr3_nt: TGCAGCGTTGAGATCCAGGGTCCTGGTGAGCAGTTCTTC
cdr3_aa: CSVEIQGPGEQFF
v_call: TRBV29-1
d_call: NA
j_call: TRBJ2-1
clone_size: NA

cdr3_nt: TGTGCCAGCAGTTCCAGGGGGGGTACGGCCTTGGCCCAGTACTTC
cdr3_aa: CASSSRGGTALAQYF
v_call: TRBV11-2
d_call: NA
j_call: TRBJ2-5
clone_size: many

cdr3_nt: TGTGCCAGCAGCACTCTAGCGGGAAGATACAATGAGCAGTTCTTC
cdr3_aa: CASSTLAGRYNEQFF
v_call: TRBV7-3
d_call: TRBD2
j_call: TRBJ2-1
clone_size: NA

cdr3_nt: TGTGCCAGCAACAACTTCGCCGGGGAGCTGTTTTTT
cdr3_aa: CASNNFAGELFF
v_call: TRBV2
d_call: NA
j_call: TRBJ2-2
clone_size: few

cdr3_nt: TGCGCCAGCAGCTTCGGTACCGGGACCCTCGAGCAGTACTTC
cdr3_aa: CASSFGTGTLEQYF
v_call: TRBV5-1
d_call: NA
j_call: TRBJ2-7
clone_size: NA

cdr3_nt: TGTGCCAGCAGTAGGCGGGGGGCCGTCTCTGGGGCCAACGTCCTGACTTTC
cdr3_aa: CASSRRGAVSGANVLTF
v_call: TRBV12-3/TRBV12-4
d_call: TRBD2
j_call: TRBJ2-6
clone_size: many

cdr3_nt: TGTGCCAGCAGCTTATCTCTCGATGAGCAGTTCTTC
cdr3_aa: CASSLSLDEQFF
v_call: TRBV7-9
d_call: NA
j_call: TRBJ2-1
clone_size: NA

cdr3_nt: TGTGCCAGCTCACCGCAGGGACTAGCGGGAATCAATGAGCAGTTCTTC
cdr3_aa: CASSPQGLAGINEQFF
v_call: TRBV18
d_call: TRBD2
j_call: TRBJ2-1
clone_size: NA

cdr3_nt: TGTGCCACCAGCCGGGCGCGAGATGAAGCTTTCTTT
cdr3_aa: CATSRARDEAFF
v_call: TRBV15
d_call: NA
j_call: TRBJ1-1
clone_size: many

cdr3_nt: TGTGCCAGCAGCCGGGAGGGCTGGGATACGCAGTATTTT
cdr3_aa: CASSREGWDTQYF
v_call: TRBV6-1
d_call: TRBD2
j_call: TRBJ2-3
clone_size: many

cdr3_nt: TGTGCCAGCAGTTTCGCCGGGACAGGGGTTGGCTACACCTTC
cdr3_aa: CASSFAGTGVGYTF
v_call: TRBV28
d_call: TRBD1
j_call: TRBJ1-2
clone_size: NA

cdr3_nt: TGCAGTGGGGCTAGGGCTAGCGGGCGCAATGAGCAGTTCTTC
cdr3_aa: CSGARASGRNEQFF
v_call: TRBV20-1
d_call: TRBD2
j_call: TRBJ2-1
clone_size: many

cdr3_nt: TGTGCCAGTAGTGCACCGGGACAGATCTACGAGCAGTACTTC
cdr3_aa: CASSAPGQIYEQYF
v_call: TRBV19
d_call: TRBD1
j_call: TRBJ2-7
clone_size: few

cdr3_nt: TGTGCCAGCAGCCCTCAACAGGGTCGGCCCCAGCATTTT
cdr3_aa: CASSPQQGRPQHF
v_call: TRBV12-3/TRBV12-4
d_call: NA
j_call: TRBJ1-5
clone_size: NA

cdr3_nt: TGCGCCAGCACCCTAGCGGGGGCCTACAATGAGCAGTTCTTC
cdr3_aa: CASTLAGAYNEQFF
v_call: TRBV5-1
d_call: TRBD2
j_call: TRBJ2-1
clone_size: many

cdr3_nt: TGTGCCACCAGTGATTCGTGGGGACAGTTCAATGAGCAGTTCTTC
cdr3_aa: CATSDSWGQFNEQFF
v_call: TRBV24-1
d_call: TRBD1
j_call: TRBJ2-1
clone_size: few

cdr3_nt: TGTGCCAGCAGCGGGGGCCTTGGGAACATTCAGTACTTC
cdr3_aa: CASSGGLGNIQYF
v_call: TRBV9
d_call: NA
j_call: TRBJ2-4
clone_size: many

cdr3_nt: TGCAGTGCTAGGGTGCTAGACGAGCAGTACTTC
cdr3_aa: CSARVLDEQYF
v_call: TRBV20-1
d_call: NA
j_call: TRBJ2-7
clone_size: many

cdr3_nt: TGTGCCAGCAGTTTACCAACGAGTTGGATAGGGGGCTACTCTGGGGCCAACGTCCTGACTTTC
cdr3_aa: CASSLPTSWIGGYSGANVLTF
v_call: TRBV28
d_call: TRBD1
j_call: TRBJ2-6
clone_size: NA

cdr3_nt: TGCGCCAGCAGCCCCGGACAGGGGGACACTGAAGCTTTCTTT
cdr3_aa: CASSPGQGDTEAFF
v_call: TRBV5-1
d_call: TRBD1
j_call: TRBJ1-1
clone_size: many

cdr3_nt: TGTGCCAGCAGCTTTACGGCAAGTCAGCCCCAGCATTTT
cdr3_aa: CASSFTASQPQHF
v_call: TRBV7-9
d_call: NA
j_call: TRBJ1-5
clone_size: few

cdr3_nt: TGCGCCAGCAGCTTGGCCGGATATAATGGTCCGTATGAAAAACTGTTTTTT
cdr3_aa: CASSLAGYNGPYEKLFF
v_call: TRBV5-1
d_call: NA
j_call: TRBJ1-4
clone_size: many

cdr3_nt: TGTGCCAGCAGTTTTTACAGAAAAGGTAGCACAGATACGCAGTATTTT
cdr3_aa: CASSFYRKGSTDTQYF
v_call: TRBV28
d_call: NA
j_call: TRBJ2-3
clone_size: NA

cdr3_nt: TGTGCCACCCCTATGACAGCCGCTGGAAACACCATATATTTT
cdr3_aa: CATPMTAAGNTIYF
v_call: TRBV12-3/TRBV12-4
d_call: NA
j_call: TRBJ1-3
clone_size: many

cdr3_nt: TGTGCCAGTCAACCCGGACCGGTGAACACTGAAGCTTTCTTT
cdr3_aa: CASQPGPVNTEAFF
v_call: TRBV12-3/TRBV12-4
d_call: NA
j_call: TRBJ1-1
clone_size: many